The 24 T cell receptor beta chains below were found in one sample sequenced in a study of B cell selection in AIRE deficiency. Conventional CD4 T cells were sorted as CD4+CD127+ cells. Sequenced by immunoSEQ multiplex PCR; TCRdb stores in-frame clones only, minus some. Of fewer than 30,000 clones detected, around 97% appear once; the ten largest clones hold 0.2% to 0.25%. The material sequenced was conventional CD4+ T cells sorted from PBMCs. The origin of the receptors is a human donor with AIRE deficiency.

The rearrangement links TRBV5-1 to TRBJ2-1; 7 bases fit TRBD2. The CDR3 spans 15 residues. V dropped 4 bases and J dropped 2; count of bases not matched to a gene: 6. CDR1 and CDR2 from the germline V gene are SGHRS and YFSETQ. CDR3 sequence reads: CASSRRDYTYNEQFF. Written as DNA, the CDR3 is TGCGCCAGCAGCCGCCGGGACTATACCTACAATGAGCAGTTCTTC.

CDR3 DNA: TGTGCCAGCAGCCCCCCGGAGAGGATCCCCCTGACTTTC. The encoded protein is CASSPPERIPLTF. The chain couples TRBV7-3 to TRBJ2-6; D not certain. This CDR3 comprises 13 residues. V dropped 5 bases and J dropped 15 bases, with 17 bases sitting between them. Looked up from germline, CDR1 is SGHTA and CDR2 is FQGTGA.

The rearrangement links TRBV11-3 to TRBJ2-2; a possible D gene is TRBD1 (5 bases). Trimming stripped 1 base from V and 4 bases from J, with 13 bases between. Germline loops: CDR1 SGHNT, CDR2 YENEEA. This CDR3 is 16 amino acids long. In DNA form, the CDR3 reads TGTGCCAGCAGCTTAGCCAGGGTGTTGGGCACCGGGGAGCTGTTTTTT. Residues: CASSLARVLGTGELFF. Filled out from reference TRBV11-3 and TRBJ2-2, the complete variable domain reads EAGVVQSPRYKIIEKKQPVAFWCNPISGHNTLYWYLQNLGQGPELLIRYENEEAVDDSQLPKDRFSAERLKGVDSTLKIQPAELGDSAVYLCASSLARVLGTGELFFGEGSRLTVL.

The chain links TRBV7-3 to TRBJ1-5; D remains ambiguous. V gave up 0 bases and J gave up 6 bases, with 6 bases separating them. The length of the CDR3 is 13 residues. Germline-derived CDR1 and CDR2 are SGHTA and FQGTGA. Here the CDR3 reads CASSLTNGQPQHF. The CDR3 nucleotides read TGTGCCAGCAGCTTAACGAACGGTCAGCCCCAGCATTTT.

The chain uses TRBV27 and TRBJ2-5; the match to TRBD2 covers 7 bases. Trimming cost V 3 bases and J 5 bases; bases outside gene matches: 9. This CDR3 contains 15 residues. Germline loops: CDR1 MNHEY, CDR2 SMNVEV (reference sequence). The CDR3 nucleotides read TGTGCCAGCAGTTTCTTAGCGGGCCATTGGGAGACCCAGTACTTC. Encoded protein: CASSFLAGHWETQYF.

V usage is TRBV7-9 and J usage is TRBJ2-1, with 15 bases lining up with TRBD2. V lost 4 bases and J lost 7; bases outside the gene matches: 11. This CDR3 is 18 amino acids long. CDR1 and CDR2 (germline): SEHNR, FQNEAQ (reference sequence). The CDR3 DNA sequence: TGTGCCAGCAGCTCCGGGACTAGCGGGAGGCGGGTCAGGAATGAGCAGTTCTTC. Amino acids: CASSSGTSGRRVRNEQFF.

The sample holds one count of this clone. This chain connects TRBV5-1 to TRBJ2-7; D uncertain. The ends were cut back, 2 bases at V and 0 bases at J, with 9 bases in the middle. This CDR3 region has 14 residues. Germline CDR1 and CDR2: SGHRS and YFSETQ. Here the CDR3 reads CASSFSSGSYEQYF. CDR3 sequence (DNA): TGCGCCAGCAGCTTTTCATCAGGCTCCTACGAGCAGTACTTC.

This chain joins TRBV25-1 and TRBJ2-1; perhaps TRBD1 as D (5 bases). The CDR3 length is 17 residues. The ends were cut back, 1 base at V and 0 bases at J, with 13 bases in the middle. CDR1 and CDR2 (germline): MGHDK, SYGVNS. The CDR3 loop reads CASSEWVLGVSYNEQFF. The CDR3 bases are TGTGCCAGCAGTGAATGGGTCCTAGGGGTCTCCTACAATGAGCAGTTCTTC.

The chain links TRBV7-2 to TRBJ2-7; D unclear. The CDR3 loop spans 15 amino acids. The germline gives CDR1 SGHTA, CDR2 FQGNSA. V was pared by 1 base and J by 2 bases, with 12 bases between. CDR3 in amino acids: CASSLVGLDTYEQYF. Here the CDR3 DNA reads TGTGCCAGCAGCTTAGTAGGCCTAGATACCTACGAGCAGTACTTC. Using reference TRBV7-2 and TRBJ2-7 for the parts outside the CDR3, the full variable domain is GAGVSQSPSNKVTEKGKDVELRCDPISGHTALYWYRQSLGQGLEFLIYFQGNSAPDKSGLPSDRFSAERTGGSVSTLTIQRTQQEDSAVYLCASSLVGLDTYEQYFGPGTRLTVT.

J is TRBJ1-1 and V is TRBV28; D gene ambiguous. This CDR3 region has 12 residues. The ends were cut back, 6 bases at V and 1 base at J, with 6 bases in the middle. In germline, CDR1 is MDHEN, CDR2 SYDVKM. CDR3: CASRIQNTEAFF. The CDR3 DNA reads TGTGCCAGCAGGATACAGAACACTGAAGCTTTCTTT. Full variable domain (outside the CDR3, taken from reference TRBV28 and TRBJ1-1): DVKVTQSSRYLVKRTGEKVFLECVQDMDHENMFWYRQDPGLGLRLIYFSYDVKMKEKGDIPEGYSVSREKKERFSLILESASTNQTSMYLCASRIQNTEAFFGQGTRLTVV.

The chain combines TRBV4-2 with TRBJ2-2, with 8 bases matching TRBD2. The CDR3 contains 18 residues. CDR1 is LGHNA, CDR2 YNFKEQ, per germline. Germline trimming cut 0 bases from V and 3 bases from J; bases unmatched to any gene: 9. CDR3 protein: CASSQDWVTAGDTGELFF. The CDR3 bases are TGTGCCAGCAGCCAAGATTGGGTTACAGCGGGGGACACCGGGGAGCTGTTTTTT.

V is TRBV5-4 and J is TRBJ2-7; 7 bases line up with TRBD1. V dropped 6 bases and J dropped 1; count of bases not matched to a gene: 7. The length of the CDR3 is 14 residues. Per the germline V gene, CDR1 is SGHNT and CDR2 is YYREEE (reference sequence). The CDR3 region is CASTDRVGSYEQYF. CDR3 DNA: TGTGCCAGCACCGACAGGGTAGGGTCCTACGAGCAGTACTTC.

The chain recombines TRBV6-1 with TRBJ2-3; D not certain. The ends were cut back, 1 base at V and 5 bases at J, with 25 bases in the middle. Germline V gene lookup returns CDR1 MNHNS and CDR2 SASEGT. The CDR3 loop spans 19 amino acids. The CDR3 sequence is CASSEDKLRRPTIGDTQYF. For the CDR3, the DNA is TGTGCCAGCAGTGAAGATAAACTCCGGCGGCCAACAATTGGAGATACGCAGTATTTT.

The chain uses TRBV7-2 and TRBJ1-1; D gene uncertain. Trimming removed 2 bases from V and 12 bases from J, with 10 bases in between. Per germline, CDR1 SGHTA and CDR2 FQGNSA. The CDR3 length is 11 residues. The CDR3 nucleotides are TGTGCCAGCAGCTTATTAACAGTTTCTTTCTTT. It specifies CASSLLTVSFF.

The rearrangement uses TRBV4-2 and TRBJ2-7, with 8 bases that match TRBD1. This CDR3 contains 15 residues. V was pared by 6 bases and J by 5 bases, with 12 bases of the junction left unmatched. Looked up from germline, CDR1 is LGHNA and CDR2 is YNFKEQ. This CDR3 reads CASRYGQGGGNEQYF. CDR3 bases: TGTGCCAGCAGATATGGACAGGGAGGTGGGAACGAGCAGTACTTC.

The V call is TRBV7-3, the J call TRBJ2-7, with 10 nucleotides matching TRBD1. The CDR3 has 14 residues. Trimming removed 5 bases from V and 5 bases from J; junction bases left unmatched: 6. The germline V gene encodes CDR1 SGHTA and CDR2 FQGTGA. Here the CDR3 reads CASSPGTGADEQYF. The CDR3 DNA sequence: TGTGCCAGCAGCCCCGGGACAGGGGCCGACGAGCAGTACTTC.

This chain links TRBV5-4 with TRBJ2-7; 7 nucleotides agree with TRBD2. The germline V gene has CDR1 SGHNT and CDR2 YYREEE (reference sequence). The V segment lost 3 bases and the J segment 3 bases; nucleotides outside the gene matches: 3. The CDR3 has 13 amino acids. CDR3 region: CASSSGRSYEQYF. In DNA form, the CDR3 reads TGTGCCAGCAGCTCCGGGAGGAGCTACGAGCAGTACTTC. Looking up the rest from reference TRBV5-4 and TRBJ2-7 gives the full variable domain: ETGVTQSPTHLIKTRGQQVTLRCSSQSGHNTVSWYQQALGQGPQFIFQYYREEENGRGNFPPRFSGLQFPNYSSELNVNALELDDSALYLCASSSGRSYEQYFGPGTRLTVT.

The chain carries TRBV28 and TRBJ2-5, with a weak D call TRBD2 (5 bases). Trimming took off 4 bases at V and 1 base at J, with 16 bases between the two ends. The germline CDR1 and CDR2 sequences are MDHEN and SYDVKM. This CDR3 is built from 16 residues. The CDR3 nucleotides read TGTGCCAGCAGTTCTCGTCTAGAGGAGGTCCAAGAGACCCAGTACTTC. Translated, it gives CASSSRLEEVQETQYF.

V is TRBV6-6 and J is TRBJ2-2; the D is unclear. V dropped 0 bases and J dropped 2 bases, with 1 base sitting between them. This CDR3 contains 13 residues. Germline values: CDR1 MNHNY, CDR2 SVGAGI (reference sequence). The CDR3 coding sequence is TGTGCCAGCAGTTACTCAAACACCGGGGAGCTGTTTTTT. Translated, it gives CASSYSNTGELFF.

In this sample, this clone turned up once. The chain carries TRBV10-2 and TRBJ1-2; maybe TRBD1 (6 bases). This CDR3 contains 12 residues. The V gene's germline CDR1 is WSHSY and CDR2 SAAADI. V was trimmed by 8 bases and J by 7 bases, leaving 14 bases between them. CDR3 sequence reads: CASGTGLGGYTF. Written as DNA, the CDR3 is TGCGCCAGCGGTACAGGGTTAGGTGGCTACACCTTC.

Written as DNA, the CDR3 is TGTGCCAGCAGAGAAGCGGGAGCCAATGAGCAGTTCTTC. It specifies CASREAGANEQFF. The chain uses TRBV6-5 and TRBJ2-1; 8 bases line up with TRBD2. This CDR3 spans 13 amino acids. Per the germline V gene, CDR1 is MNHEY and CDR2 is SVGAGI. J gave up 6 bases and V 6 bases, and 4 bases lay outside the gene matches.

The chain carries TRBV28 and TRBJ1-2, with 7 bases aligning to TRBD1. J lost 8 bases, V lost 2 bases, and 11 bases had no gene match. The germline CDR1 and CDR2 sequences are MDHEN and SYDVKM. The CDR3 sequence is 15 residues long. CDR3 in DNA: TGTGCCAGCAGTTTAAGGTGGACAGGCAAAGACGGCTACACCTTC. It codes for CASSLRWTGKDGYTF.

CDR3 sequence: CASSPVDRARYEQYF. The DNA for the CDR3 is TGTGCCAGCAGTCCTGTCGACAGGGCACGCTACGAGCAGTACTTC. The rearrangement uses TRBV28 and TRBJ2-7; 7 nucleotides match TRBD1. Trimming cost V 5 bases and J 3 bases; bases outside gene matches: 10. There are 15 residues in the CDR3. CDR1 and CDR2 from the germline V gene are MDHEN and SYDVKM.

This rearrangement joins TRBV7-8 to TRBJ2-2; the match to TRBD2 covers 9 bases. Germline V CDR1 and CDR2: SGHVS, FQNEAQ. The V and J ends lost 0 bases and 4 bases, in that order; junction bases with no gene match: 3. The CDR3 spans 16 residues. CDR3 amino acids: CASSLASGRSTGELFF. CDR3 coding DNA: TGTGCCAGCAGCTTAGCGAGCGGGAGGTCCACCGGGGAGCTGTTTTTT.